A single sample is the source of the 31 T cell receptor beta chains below, sequenced in a study of molecular identifiers for immune sequencing clone quantification. TCRdb re-called the PCR reads through MiXCR, storing one row per CDR3 protein. The sample shows more than 95,000 distinct CDR3 sequences, approximately 25% of them seen only once. The material sequenced was naive CD8+ T cells from blood, with Jurkat cell RNA spiked in. Subset specified: FACS-sorted CD8+CD4-CCR7+CD45RA+ naive T cells. The receptors were sampled from a human donor in good health. Some libraries in this study had Jurkat cell RNA spiked in.

On this clonotype: This may come from a read error, since a much larger clone is one base off. The chain links TRBV7-9 to TRBJ2-7; D is perhaps TRBD2 (6 bases). Germline V gene sequence: CDR1 SEHNR, CDR2 FQNEAQ (reference sequence). The CDR3 length is 12 residues. Here the CDR3 DNA reads TGTGCCTGCAGTACGGGGGTCGGCGAGCAGTACTTC. This codes for CACSTGVGEQYF.

This clonotype was seen a handful of times. This sequence joins TRBV19 and TRBJ2-7; tentatively, D is TRBD2 (6 bases). The germline gives CDR1 LNHDA, CDR2 SQIVND (reference sequence). V was cut by 7 bases and J by 1 base, with 11 bases left in between. The length of the CDR3 is 13 residues. CDR3 DNA: TGTGCCAGTACCGGGACTGAGTCCTACGAGCAGTACTTC. This codes for CASTGTESYEQYF.

This clonotype was seen a handful of times. The chain joins TRBV7-9 to TRBJ2-2; D is possibly TRBD2 (5 bases). Germline lookup yields CDR1 SEHNR and CDR2 FQNEAQ (reference sequence). This CDR3 is built from 15 residues. The V end was cut by 1 base, the J end by 0 bases, with 6 bases between. In DNA form, the CDR3 reads TGTGCCAGCAGCTTAGGGCGGGCGAACACCGGGGAGCTGTTTTTT. It specifies CASSLGRANTGELFF.

This clonotype came up many times. The V gene is TRBV4-1, the J gene TRBJ1-2; 9 bases fit TRBD1. With V trimmed by 1 base and J by 6 bases, 12 bases remained unmatched. Germline-derived CDR1 and CDR2 are MGHRA and YSYEKL. The CDR3 contains 17 residues. DNA for the CDR3: TGCGCCAGCAGCCAAGCCGGGACAGGGTTCCTGGAGGATGGCTACACCTTC. Translation gives CASSQAGTGFLEDGYTF.

This clonotype was recorded many times. J is TRBJ1-5 and V is TRBV13; D uncertain. This CDR3 has 14 amino acids. CDR1 is PRHDT, CDR2 FYEKMQ, per germline (reference sequence). Trimming took 5 bases from V and 5 from J, leaving 13 bases between them. CDR3 region: CASSGRGIDQPQHF. The CDR3 bases are TGTGCCAGCAGCGGCCGTGGAATAGATCAGCCCCAGCATTTT.

This clonotype was recorded many times. The chain recombines TRBV27 with TRBJ1-5; no clear D gene. V lost 0 bases to trimming and J lost 5 bases, with 5 bases between them. Per germline, CDR1 MNHEY and CDR2 SMNVEV (reference sequence). This CDR3 is built from 13 residues. This chain's CDR3 is CASSLSGHQPQHF. In DNA, the CDR3 is TGTGCCAGCAGTTTATCTGGACATCAGCCCCAGCATTTT.

This clonotype was seen more than once but under ten times. The V and J genes are TRBV10-3 and TRBJ1-5, with 8 bases matching TRBD1. The CDR3 length is 15 residues. Looked up from germline, CDR1 is ENHRY and CDR2 is SYGVKD. The V and J ends lost 3 bases and 5 bases, in that order; junction bases with no gene match: 6. The CDR3 nucleotides read TGTGCCATCAGTGATGGGCAGGGGGCCTATCAGCCCCAGCATTTT. Translating gives CAISDGQGAYQPQHF.

The sample holds a few counts of this clonotype. This rearrangement joins TRBV5-1 to TRBJ2-7; TRBD2 matches at 7 bases. Losses at the gene ends were 4 bases for V and 6 bases for J; bases not matched to a gene: 4. The germline V gene encodes CDR1 SGHRS and CDR2 YFSETQ. The CDR3 is 12 residues long. The CDR3 reads CASSPGGTEQYF. CDR3 coding DNA: TGCGCCAGCAGCCCGGGGGGTACCGAGCAGTACTTC.

The chain links TRBV27 to TRBJ1-5; D call uncertain. V lost 3 bases and J 5 bases, leaving 8 bases between the germline ends. This CDR3 region has 13 residues. The germline gives CDR1 MNHEY, CDR2 SMNVEV (reference sequence). The CDR3 coding sequence is TGTGCCAGCAGTTTTTTCGGAGATCAGCCCCAGCATTTT. Encoded protein: CASSFFGDQPQHF.

This clonotype was recorded a few times. The gene calls are TRBV28 and TRBJ2-1; possibly TRBD2 for D (5 bases). This CDR3 is built from 15 residues. The ends were cut back, 1 base at V and 3 bases at J, with 10 bases in the middle. Germline CDR1 reads MDHEN; CDR2 reads SYDVKM. CDR3 coding DNA: TGTGCCAGCAGTTTATCGGGGAGAGGCTACAATGAGCAGTTCTTC. It translates to CASSLSGRGYNEQFF.

Comment on this clonotype: Possible read error: a much larger clone is one base away. The V call is TRBV6-5, the J call TRBJ1-5, with TRBD1 matching over 9 bases. The germline gives CDR1 MNHEY, CDR2 SVGAGI. The CDR3 is 17 amino acids. The chain's CDR3 is CVTRPGQGIYSNQPQHF. In nucleotides, the CDR3 is TGTGTCACACGACCGGGACAGGGAATATATAGCAATCAGCCCCAGCATTTT.

In this sample, this clonotype turned up a few times. The chain couples TRBV6-1 to TRBJ2-7; 7 bases align to TRBD1. The CDR3 totals 14 residues. CDR1 and CDR2 from the germline V gene are MNHNS and SASEGT. V shed 5 bases, J shed 4 bases, and the junction held 8 bases outside the gene matches. CDR3 coding DNA: TGTGCCAGCAGTCCCGGGACAGCGATTTACGAGCAGTACTTC. It specifies CASSPGTAIYEQYF.

This clonotype was seen ten or more times. This chain links TRBV5-4 with TRBJ2-5, with D perhaps being TRBD1 or TRBD2 (5 bases each). The CDR3 totals 16 residues. V dropped 3 bases and J dropped 4 bases, with 19 bases sitting between them. Germline V lookup: CDR1 SGHNT, CDR2 YYREEE (reference sequence). The CDR3 DNA reads as TGTGCCAGCAGCTCCGGGACGGGGCCGCTTCTAGAGACCCAGTACTTC. Protein: CASSSGTGPLLETQYF. The complete variable domain, with remaining parts taken from reference TRBV5-4 and TRBJ2-5, reads ETGVTQSPTHLIKTRGQQVTLRCSSQSGHNTVSWYQQALGQGPQFIFQYYREEENGRGNFPPRFSGLQFPNYSSELNVNALELDDSALYLCASSSGTGPLLETQYFGPGTRLLVL.

This rearrangement joins TRBV7-9 to TRBJ2-7; TRBD2 might be the D (6 bases). Germline V gives CDR1 SEHNR, CDR2 FQNEAQ (reference sequence). V shed 5 bases and J shed 2 bases, with 13 bases lying between them. This CDR3 is 14 amino acids long. DNA of the CDR3: TGTGCCAGCAGCCCAAGGGACTTAACCTACGAGCAGTACTTC. It is translated as CASSPRDLTYEQYF.

This clonotype was detected many times. This chain connects TRBV7-8 to TRBJ1-3, with 8 bases lining up with TRBD1. CDR1 is SGHVS, CDR2 FQNEAQ, per germline. Losses at the gene ends were 5 bases for V and 0 bases for J; bases not matched to a gene: 9. This CDR3 has 17 residues. As DNA, the CDR3 is TGTGCCAGCAGCCTCGGGACAGGCCTAAGCTCTGGAAACACCATATATTTT. Translated: CASSLGTGLSSGNTIYF.

This clonotype was seen at least ten times. The V and J genes are TRBV20-1 and TRBJ1-5; tentatively, D is TRBD1 (5 bases). The V and J ends lost 6 bases and 6 bases respectively, with 24 bases between them. The CDR3 extends over 16 amino acids. From germline, CDR1 is DFQATT and CDR2 SNEGSKA (reference sequence). CDR3 amino acids: CSAISGGWGVSQPQHF. As DNA, the CDR3 is TGCAGTGCCATAAGCGGTGGCTGGGGGGTCAGTCAGCCCCAGCATTTT.

In its sample, this clonotype was seen many times. The chain has TRBV20-1 and TRBJ2-7; no definite D call. The CDR3 runs 14 residues. Trimming cost V 1 base and J 1 base, with 11 bases left between them. In germline, CDR1 is DFQATT, CDR2 SNEGSKA (reference sequence). The CDR3 coding sequence is TGCAGTGCTAGAGTAGACTGGAAATCCTACGAGCAGTACTTC. Residues: CSARVDWKSYEQYF.

For this clonotype: Given a much more abundant clone one base away, this may be a read error. The rearrangement links TRBV7-8 to TRBJ2-7, with D uncertain. Trimming removed 5 bases from V and 3 bases from J, with 20 bases in between. In germline, CDR1 is SGHVS, CDR2 FQNEAQ. The CDR3 extends over 16 amino acids. The CDR3 sequence: CASSPKFAIIVYEQYF. The DNA of the CDR3 is TGTGCCAGCAGCCCGAAGTTCGCGATAATCGTCTACGAGCAGTACTTC.

Comment on this clonotype: A read error is possible here, since a much larger clone lies one base away. The rearrangement joins TRBV28 to TRBJ2-3; possible D gene TRBD2, 7 bases. The CDR3 totals 16 residues. Germline loops: CDR1 MDHEN, CDR2 SYDVKM. V lost 4 bases and J lost 4, with 18 bases in between. CDR3 sequence: CASSWGGGWGADTQYF. The CDR3 bases are TGTGCCAGCAGTTGGGGAGGGGGATGGGGGGCAGATACGCAGTATTTT. Full variable domain (rest looked up from reference TRBV28 and TRBJ2-3): DVKVTQSSRYLVKRTGEKVFLECVQDMDHENMFWYRQDPGLGLRLIYFSYDVKMKEKGDIPEGYSVSREKKERFSLILESASTNQTSMYLCASSWGGGWGADTQYFGPGTRLTVL.

This chain uses TRBV7-2 with TRBJ1-6; D might be TRBD1 (5 bases). The germline V gene has CDR1 SGHTA and CDR2 FQGNSA. Trimming cost V 0 bases and J 10 bases, with 19 bases left between them. The length of the CDR3 is 17 residues. The CDR3 DNA reads as TGTGCCAGCAGCTTAGCGATCGTATTTGGGACGGGGTCACCCCTCCACTTT. Translated, it gives CASSLAIVFGTGSPLHF.

Of note for this clonotype: A much larger clone differs from this one at a single base, so this may be a read error. The J gene is TRBJ2-1, the V gene TRBV19, with 8 nucleotides matching TRBD1. The CDR3 contains 13 residues. J gave up 8 bases and V 8 bases, and 8 bases lay outside the gene matches. From germline, CDR1 is LNHDA and CDR2 SQIVND (reference sequence). The CDR3 region is CASPGQGDDEQFF. In nucleotides, the CDR3 is TGTGCCAGTCCAGGACAGGGAGACGATGAGCAGTTCTTC.

The table lists this clonotype with a few counts. CDR3 loop: CSARDWTGTSTDTQYF. For the CDR3, the DNA is TGCAGTGCTAGAGATTGGACAGGGACTAGCACAGATACGCAGTATTTT. V usage is TRBV20-1 and J usage is TRBJ2-3; 8 nucleotides match TRBD1. This CDR3 is 16 amino acids long. Germline lookup yields CDR1 DFQATT and CDR2 SNEGSKA (reference sequence). The V gene end was trimmed by 0 bases and the J gene end by 0 bases; junction bases not matched to a gene: 5.

This clonotype was seen a few times. This chain connects TRBV24-1 to TRBJ1-2; D gene ambiguous. CDR1 and CDR2 (germline): KGHDR, SFDVKD. This CDR3 comprises 15 residues. V gave up 1 base and J gave up 7 bases, with 15 bases separating them. CDR3 DNA sequence: TGTGCCACCAGTGATTTTCTACGAATCCTCCCTGGCTACACCTTC. Translated: CATSDFLRILPGYTF.

This clonotype was picked up many times. V gene TRBV7-9 combines with J gene TRBJ2-3, with TRBD1 as a possible D gene (6 bases). Trimming took 6 bases from V and 6 from J, leaving 22 bases between them. The CDR3 extends over 16 amino acids. In germline, CDR1 is SEHNR, CDR2 FQNEAQ (reference sequence). CDR3 nucleotides: TGTGCCAGCAGTTTAACAGGGTCCCCCACGTGGGATACGCAGTATTTT. As protein: CASSLTGSPTWDTQYF.

Of note for this clonotype: Since a much larger clone is just one base distant, this may be a read error. V gene TRBV30 combines with J gene TRBJ2-1; D unresolved. The CDR3 loop spans 11 amino acids. Germline V gene lookup returns CDR1 GTSNPN and CDR2 SVGIG (reference sequence). The CDR3 reads CAWSGPNEPFF. CDR3 sequence (DNA): TGTGCCTGGAGTGGACCCAATGAGCCGTTCTTC.

The table lists this clonotype with many counts. The chain employs TRBV27 and TRBJ2-7; TRBD2 matches at 7 bases. Germline V gene sequence: CDR1 MNHEY, CDR2 SMNVEV (reference sequence). The CDR3 runs 12 residues. J was trimmed by 3 bases and V by 7 bases; bases with no gene match: 3. DNA of the CDR3: TGTGCCAGCATCTCGGGGGGCTACGAGCAGTACTTC. Encoded protein: CASISGGYEQYF.

This clonotype came up many times. The chain joins TRBV6-5 to TRBJ1-1; 7 bases match TRBD1. V was clipped by 4 bases and J by 7 bases; unmatched bases: 3. The CDR3 is 12 residues long. Germline CDR1 and CDR2: MNHEY and SVGAGI. The CDR3 nucleotides read TGTGCCAGCAGTTCGGGGACAGATGAAGCTTTCTTT. This gives the protein CASSSGTDEAFF.

There are many counts of this clonotype. The chain links TRBV27 to TRBJ2-5; tentative D call: TRBD1 (5 bases). V was trimmed by 5 bases and J by 1 base, leaving 11 bases between them. The CDR3 covers 14 residues. CDR1 and CDR2 (germline): MNHEY, SMNVEV (reference sequence). This CDR3 is CASSLQGRQETQYF. The CDR3 bases are TGTGCCAGCAGTCTTCAGGGTCGCCAAGAGACCCAGTACTTC.

This clonotype was seen repeatedly, ten times or more. The J gene is TRBJ2-7, the V gene TRBV18, with a tentative D call TRBD1 (7 bases). V was cut by 3 bases and J by 1 base, with 10 bases left in between. Germline-derived CDR1 and CDR2 are KGHSH and LQKENI. This CDR3 region has 14 residues. This CDR3 is CASSPAGQSYEQYF. DNA of the CDR3: TGTGCCAGCTCACCCGCGGGACAGTCCTACGAGCAGTACTTC.

With regard to this clonotype: A much more abundant neighbour one base away suggests this may be a read error. Written as DNA, the CDR3 is TGCAGTGCCCGAGGGGGGCCGAACACTGAAGCTTCCTTT. It yields the protein CSARGGPNTEASF. The chain combines TRBV20-1 with TRBJ1-1; D might be TRBD1 (6 bases). Germline V gives CDR1 DFQATT, CDR2 SNEGSKA (reference sequence). CDR3 length: 13 amino acids.

This clonotype has a count of ten or more. The rearrangement links TRBV5-6 to TRBJ1-5; D gene unclear. There are 15 residues in the CDR3. The ends were cut back, 0 bases at V and 0 bases at J, with 7 bases in the middle. Germline V gene data show CDR1 as SGHDT and CDR2 as YYEEEE. DNA for the CDR3: TGTGCCAGCAGCTTGGGCCAGGATAGCAATCAGCCCCAGCATTTT. It codes for CASSLGQDSNQPQHF.